The 20 T cell receptor beta chains reported below all come from one sample, sequenced in a study of T cells in Graves' hyperthyroidism and ophthalmopathy. TCR beta CDR3 regions were amplified from RNA transcripts. Primed by the HTBI set, a first-round RT-PCR was run on the TCR CDR3. TCRdb itself ran the multiplex PCR reads through MiXCR, one entry per CDR3 protein. Among approximately 630,000 distinct CDR3 sequences listed, roughly 16% were seen once. Material: blood. The receptors were gathered from a woman aged 25 to 39 with Graves' hyperthyroidism.

The chain carries TRBV7-3 and TRBJ2-3; 13 nucleotides agree with TRBD2. Germline values: CDR1 SGHTA, CDR2 FQGTGA. The CDR3 is 16 residues long. The V segment lost 5 bases and the J segment 3 bases; nucleotides outside the gene matches: 5. CDR3 DNA: TGTGCCAGCAGCGTCACTAGCGGGAGGGGGACAGATACGCAGTATTTT. This gives the protein CASSVTSGRGTDTQYF.

This clonotype was detected ten times or more. The chain carries TRBV20-1 and TRBJ2-1; D may be TRBD1 or TRBD2 (5 bases each). CDR3 length equals 14 residues. Germline loops: CDR1 DFQATT, CDR2 SNEGSKA (reference sequence). The V gene lost 6 bases and the J gene lost 0 bases, with 12 bases spanning the gap. The CDR3 spells CSALRGDSYNEQFF. The CDR3 region has the DNA TGCAGTGCCCTGAGGGGAGACTCCTACAATGAGCAGTTCTTC.

The V gene is TRBV4-1, the J gene TRBJ1-5; 9 bases map to TRBD1. This CDR3 has 17 residues. V dropped 4 bases and J dropped 2; count of bases not matched to a gene: 9. Germline V gives CDR1 MGHRA, CDR2 YSYEKL. Here the CDR3 reads CASSPTGGGGGNQPQHF. CDR3 in DNA: TGCGCCAGCAGCCCTACAGGGGGCGGAGGCGGCAATCAGCCCCAGCATTTT.

This clonotype has a count of ten or more. This chain uses TRBV28 with TRBJ1-1; D is perhaps TRBD1 (5 bases). Germline V gene lookup returns CDR1 MDHEN and CDR2 SYDVKM. This CDR3 has 13 amino acids. V lost 3 bases and J 8 bases, leaving 13 bases between the germline ends. CDR3 region: CASSFEGSGEAFF. CDR3 in DNA: TGTGCCAGCAGTTTCGAGGGGAGTGGAGAAGCTTTCTTT.

V and J are TRBV11-2 and TRBJ2-3, with D hard to call. V lost 3 bases, J lost 5 bases, and 12 bases lay in between. The CDR3 contains 14 residues. Germline V gives CDR1 SGHAT, CDR2 FQNNGV. CDR3 sequence reads: CASSFARKLDTQYF. CDR3 nucleotides: TGTGCCAGCAGCTTCGCTAGAAAATTAGATACGCAGTATTTT.

This chain joins TRBV6-1 and TRBJ1-5; D unclear. The V end was cut by 2 bases, the J end by 7 bases, with 3 bases between. Germline V gives CDR1 MNHNS, CDR2 SASEGT. CDR3 length: 11 amino acids. CDR3 DNA: TGTGCCAGCAGTGAACGGCAGCCCCAGCATTTT. Its protein product is CASSERQPQHF.

CDR3 coding DNA: TGCAGTGCGTCCACAGGGGAAGAGCAAGAGACCCAGTACTTC. Translating gives CSASTGEEQETQYF. The V call is TRBV20-1, the J call TRBJ2-5; 7 nucleotides agree with TRBD1. Germline V lookup: CDR1 DFQATT, CDR2 SNEGSKA (reference sequence). V lost 6 bases and J lost 2; bases outside the gene matches: 9. This CDR3 has 14 amino acids.

This clonotype was seen a handful of times. The chain recombines TRBV5-4 with TRBJ2-7; 7 bases match TRBD1. V lost 2 bases and J lost 0; bases outside the gene matches: 5. Germline values: CDR1 SGHNT, CDR2 YYREEE (reference sequence). There are 15 residues in the CDR3. The chain's CDR3 is CASSLRDSASYEQYF. CDR3 nucleotides: TGTGCCAGCAGCTTACGGGACAGTGCCTCCTACGAGCAGTACTTC.

Only a few counts were recorded for this clonotype. The chain recombines TRBV9 with TRBJ2-1; D is unresolved. In germline, CDR1 is SGDLS, CDR2 YYNGEE. The CDR3 extends over 12 amino acids. Trimming pared 0 bases from V and 8 bases from J, leaving 6 bases between. The CDR3 spells CASSVDLYEQFF. The CDR3 bases are TGTGCCAGCAGCGTAGATCTTTATGAGCAGTTCTTC.

This clonotype was recorded many times. V gene TRBV7-2 combines with J gene TRBJ2-7, with 7 bases matching TRBD1. Germline V CDR1 and CDR2: SGHTA, FQGNSA. The CDR3 has 15 amino acids. J was trimmed by 1 base and V by 6 bases; bases with no gene match: 9. CDR3 amino acids: CASSRTGVSSYEQYF. CDR3 sequence (DNA): TGTGCCAGCAGTCGTACAGGGGTGTCGTCCTACGAGCAGTACTTC.

This clonotype was picked up a small number of times. This chain joins TRBV18 and TRBJ1-3, with D unresolved. The V end lost 5 bases, the J end lost 0 bases, and 11 bases lay between the germline ends. The germline V gene encodes CDR1 KGHSH and CDR2 LQKENI. This CDR3 contains 15 residues. The CDR3: CASSSARSSGNTIYF. In nucleotides, the CDR3 is TGTGCCAGCTCAAGCGCGAGAAGCTCTGGAAACACCATATATTTT.

This clonotype was counted ten times or more. The chain joins TRBV7-9 to TRBJ2-7; 7 positions match TRBD1. V lost 5 bases and J lost 7; bases outside the gene matches: 5. Germline CDR1 reads SEHNR; CDR2 reads FQNEAQ (reference sequence). The CDR3 consists of 12 residues. The CDR3 sequence: CASSLGTAEQYF. In DNA, the CDR3 is TGTGCCAGCAGCCTCGGGACAGCAGAGCAGTACTTC.

The V and J genes are TRBV27 and TRBJ2-1; D is unclear. The V end was cut by 3 bases, the J end by 12 bases, with 12 bases between. The CDR3 contains 12 residues. Per germline, CDR1 MNHEY and CDR2 SMNVEV (reference sequence). The CDR3 reads CASSFGPERQFF. The CDR3 DNA reads as TGTGCCAGCAGTTTCGGACCTGAAAGGCAGTTCTTC.

This clonotype was detected many times. The chain combines TRBV9 with TRBJ2-1; a weak D match, TRBD1 (6 bases). The germline CDR1 and CDR2 sequences are SGDLS and YYNGEE. This CDR3 has 13 amino acids. The V end lost 4 bases, the J end lost 10 bases, and 15 bases lay between the germline ends. In DNA, the CDR3 is TGTGCCAGCAGCCCAATTGGGGGCGAGGAGCAGTTCTTC. Its protein product is CASSPIGGEEQFF.

There are many counts of this clonotype. The chain couples TRBV30 to TRBJ1-4, with 7 bases matching TRBD1. The CDR3 is 13 amino acids. Germline CDR1 is GTSNPN and CDR2 is SVGIG (reference sequence). J was trimmed by 7 bases and V by 7 bases; bases with no gene match: 9. Written as DNA, the CDR3 is TGTGCCTCAAAACAGGGGATTGGTGAAAAACTGTTTTTT. This translates into CASKQGIGEKLFF.

This clonotype was detected ten times or more. The chain combines TRBV28 with TRBJ2-7, with 7 bases aligning to TRBD2. Looked up from germline, CDR1 is MDHEN and CDR2 is SYDVKM. The CDR3 extends over 17 amino acids. V trimming: 6 bases; J trimming: 5 bases; junction bases outside the gene matches: 19. Here the CDR3 reads CASSPFGEGAEINEQYF. CDR3 nucleotides: TGTGCCAGCAGCCCTTTTGGGGAGGGAGCAGAAATCAACGAGCAGTACTTC.

This clonotype appeared many times. This CDR3 is CASSSRTSQSAYEQYF. CDR3 bases: TGTGCCAGCAGTAGCAGGACTAGCCAGAGCGCCTACGAGCAGTACTTC. The chain has TRBV6-1 and TRBJ2-7, with 8 bases aligning to TRBD2. V was pared by 5 bases and J by 2 bases, with 11 bases of the junction left unmatched. The germline V gene has CDR1 MNHNS and CDR2 SASEGT. There are 16 residues in the CDR3.

This clonotype was recorded many times. CDR3 loop: CASSFGLAGRTDTQYF. CDR3 bases: TGTGCCAGCAGCTTCGGTCTAGCGGGGCGCACAGATACGCAGTATTTT. The chain combines TRBV11-2 with TRBJ2-3, with 9 bases matching TRBD2. The CDR3 extends over 16 amino acids. J was trimmed by 1 base and V by 3 bases; bases with no gene match: 5. Germline CDR1 reads SGHAT; CDR2 reads FQNNGV.

This clonotype was counted many times. The V call is TRBV30, the J call TRBJ2-7; possibly TRBD2 for D (6 bases). Per the germline V gene, CDR1 is GTSNPN and CDR2 is SVGIG (reference sequence). The CDR3 spans 12 residues. The germline V and J ends were trimmed by 2 bases and 7 bases, with 12 bases remaining between them. The CDR3 region is CAWSRVGGEQYF. The CDR3 nucleotides read TGTGCCTGGAGTCGGGTGGGAGGTGAGCAGTACTTC. The full variable domain, in which reference TRBV30 and TRBJ2-7 provide the parts outside the CDR3, is SQTIHQWPATLVQPVGSPLSLECTVEGTSNPNLYWYRQAAGRGLQLLFYSVGIGQISSEVPQNLSASRPQDRQFILSSKKLLLSDSGFYLCAWSRVGGEQYFGPGTRLTVT.

This clonotype has ten or more counts. J is TRBJ1-1 and V is TRBV5-6; 8 bases match TRBD1. V lost 1 base and J lost 0; bases outside the gene matches: 11. The CDR3 loop spans 18 amino acids. The germline gives CDR1 SGHDT, CDR2 YYEEEE. DNA of the CDR3: TGTGCCAGCAGCTTGAGGTTCCCGGGACAGGTCATGAACACTGAAGCTTTCTTT. Translated, it gives CASSLRFPGQVMNTEAFF.